These 8 T cell receptor beta chains came from one sample sequenced in a study of blood T cell repertoires in COVID-19. This table comes from immunoSEQ multiplex PCR, and its TCRdb copy is limited to in-frame clones, with some not included. The profile shows 180,000 or so clones, approximately 80% of them singletons. Sequencing input: peripheral blood. These receptors came from a woman aged 35 to 49 with COVID-19, enrolled during active disease.

This sequence joins TRBV28 and TRBJ1-3; D is perhaps TRBD1 (6 bases). Trimming removed 5 bases at V and 0 bases at J, with 8 bases between. This CDR3 contains 14 residues. Germline V CDR1 and CDR2: MDHEN, SYDVKM. The CDR3 bases are TGTGCCAGCAGTCCAGGGGTCTCTGGAAACACCATATATTTT. It translates to CASSPGVSGNTIYF.

This rearrangement joins TRBV5-1 to TRBJ2-2; 8 positions match TRBD2. The V and J ends lost 6 bases and 0 bases, in that order; junction bases with no gene match: 7. The CDR3 sequence is 16 residues long. Germline values: CDR1 SGHRS, CDR2 YFSETQ. The CDR3 DNA reads TGCGCCAGCATCGAAACTAGCGGACCGAACACCGGGGAGCTGTTTTTT. It encodes CASIETSGPNTGELFF. The variable domain in full, with the rest retrieved from reference TRBV5-1 and TRBJ2-2, is KAGVTQTPRYLIKTRGQQVTLSCSPISGHRSVSWYQQTPGQGLQFLFEYFSETQRNKGNFPGRFSGRQFSNSRSEMNVSTLELGDSALYLCASIETSGPNTGELFFGEGSRLTVL.

This clone was seen only once. The V gene is TRBV11-3, the J gene TRBJ2-1; a weak D match, TRBD2 (6 bases). Germline loops: CDR1 SGHNT, CDR2 YENEEA. V was clipped by 1 base and J by 8 bases, with 9 bases between them. The CDR3 sequence is 13 residues long. The DNA for the CDR3 is TGTGCCAGCAGCTTAGCGGGAGAGTATGAGCAGTTCTTC. Protein: CASSLAGEYEQFF.

The chain is built from TRBV27 and TRBJ2-3, with unresolved D. Looked up from germline, CDR1 is MNHEY and CDR2 is SMNVEV (reference sequence). V dropped 4 bases and J dropped 1 base, with 15 bases sitting between them. This CDR3 has 16 amino acids. DNA of the CDR3: TGTGCCAGCAGTTACCTACAGATTTCGGGCACAGATACGCAGTATTTT. This gives the protein CASSYLQISGTDTQYF.

The rearrangement joins TRBV2 to TRBJ2-7, with 7 bases matching TRBD1. CDR3 length: 15 amino acids. V gave up 4 bases and J gave up 4 bases; unmatched junction bases: 10. Germline loops: CDR1 SNHLY, CDR2 FYNNEI. CDR3 residues: CASSAPGGRVYEQYF. The CDR3 nucleotides are TGTGCCAGCAGTGCCCCAGGGGGTCGGGTTTACGAGCAGTACTTC.

The gene calls are TRBV10-1 and TRBJ2-1; 9 nucleotides line up with TRBD2. The J segment lost 7 bases and the V segment lost 5 bases, leaving 6 bases of the junction unmatched. Germline lookup yields CDR1 WNHNN and CDR2 SYGVQD (reference sequence). The CDR3 covers 14 residues. This CDR3 reads CASSPGTSRNEQFF. In DNA form, the CDR3 reads TGCGCCAGCAGTCCCGGGACTAGCAGGAATGAGCAGTTCTTC.

There are a few counts of this clone. The chain employs TRBV7-9 and TRBJ2-5; TRBD1 aligns across 7 bases. Trimming at V came to 8 bases and at J to 5 bases, leaving 11 bases not matched to a gene. Germline V gene sequence: CDR1 SEHNR, CDR2 FQNEAQ (reference sequence). The CDR3 spans 14 residues. In nucleotides, the CDR3 is TGTGCCAGCTGGGGACAGATGACGCGGGAGACCCAGTACTTC. It codes for CASWGQMTRETQYF. Full variable domain (rest looked up from reference TRBV7-9 and TRBJ2-5): DTGVSQNPRHKITKRGQNVTFRCDPISEHNRLYWYRQTLGQGPEFLTYFQNEAQLEKSRLLSDRFSAERPKGSFSTLEIQRTEQGDSAMYLCASWGQMTRETQYFGPGTRLLVL.

The chain is built from TRBV7-6 and TRBJ1-6, with 7 bases matching TRBD1. This CDR3 comprises 16 residues. Germline assignment: CDR1 SGHVS and CDR2 FNYEAQ. With V trimmed by 1 base and J by 7 bases, 7 bases remained unmatched. Here the CDR3 DNA reads TGTGCCAGCAGCTTAGGGACGACAGGGACCAATTCACCCCTCCACTTT. This gives the protein CASSLGTTGTNSPLHF.